This TCR beta chain is drawn from a study of patients and donors after allogeneic stem cell transplantation. This clonotype was found once. TCRdb redid the calling of the RT-PCR reads with MiXCR, one entry per CDR3 protein. The table includes about 210,000 distinct CDR3 sequences, about 38% detected once. V lost 2 bases, J lost 8 bases, and 12 bases lay in between. The germline CDR1 and CDR2 sequences are MNHEY and SMNVEV (reference sequence). CDR3 length equals 14 residues. This TCR came from a human donor who was either an allogeneic HSCT recipient or a stem cell or donor lymphocyte infusion donor (not recorded which). It is not recorded whose cells these are; they may come from a transplant donor. Sequencing was done on a sample of blood, either unsorted or a sorted T cell fraction (not recorded which). The rearrangement links TRBV27 to TRBJ1-4, with D possibly matching TRBD1 (5 bases). CDR3 DNA sequence: TGTGCCAGCAGTTTAAAGGGGTCGGGAGAAAAACTGTTTTTT. Protein sequence: CASSLKGSGEKLFF.